This TCR beta chain was captured by sequencing in a study of neurological immune-mediated disorders. Study summary: The disease course was relapsing-remitting in approximately 31 and secondary progressive in about 8.5% of the 34 multiple sclerosis patients.

With 10-nucleotide random UMIs, 5'RACE was used to make the cDNA. TCRdb re-called the 5' RACE reads with MiXCR, one entry per CDR3 protein. The sample shows 65,000 to 80,000 distinct CDR3 sequences, 4.8% of them seen only once. Study-level findings and limits: The highest TCR clonal expansion occurred in HTLV-1-associated myelopathy; multiple sclerosis fell below healthy controls.

This CDR3 has 15 residues. CDR1 MGHRA and CDR2 YSYEKL come from the germline V gene. The V end was cut by 1 base, the J end by 5 bases, with 15 bases between. This clonotype occurred many times. Its target is not known. The V and J genes are TRBV4-1 and TRBJ2-7; D is possibly TRBD1 (5 bases). The sample consisted of PBMCs. This TCR was recovered from a woman in her sixties or seventies with multiple sclerosis. DNA of the CDR3: TGCGCCAGCAGCCAAGCATCACAGGCTCGGGACGAGCAGTACTTC. Protein: CASSQASQARDEQYF.